The 4 T cell receptor beta chains below all came from one sample that was sequenced in a study of T cell responses to AZD1222 COVID-19 vaccine. TCRdb's table, derived via immunoSEQ multiplex PCR, lists solely in-frame clones and lacks some. The data hold around 78,000 clones, with roughly 82% observed a single time. Sequenced material: peripheral blood, taken on day 0 of AZD1222 vaccination. The receptors shown here come from an adult in good health.

The V call is TRBV11-2, the J call TRBJ2-7; D perhaps matches TRBD2 (6 bases). With the DNA end fitting TRBJ2-5 better, the J assignment may be wrong. The CDR3 runs to 15 residues. Germline V gene lookup returns CDR1 SGHAT and CDR2 FQNNGV. The CDR3 reads CASSDPAERGETQYF. Written as DNA, the CDR3 is TGTGCCAGCAGCGACCCTGCGGAACGGGGGGAGACCCAGTACTTC.

V gene TRBV5-6 combines with J gene TRBJ2-2; 12 bases align to TRBD2. V dropped 2 bases and J dropped 6; count of bases not matched to a gene: 5. Per germline, CDR1 SGHDT and CDR2 YYEEEE. The CDR3 sequence is 16 residues long. The CDR3 region has the DNA TGTGCCAGCAGCTTTACTCCTAGCGGGAGGGCCGGGGAGCTGTTTTTT. This gives the protein CASSFTPSGRAGELFF.

This chain joins TRBV9 and TRBJ2-2; D gene ambiguous. This CDR3 comprises 15 residues. Trimming shortened V by 6 bases and J by 5 bases, and 17 bases separated the two germline ends. CDR1 is SGDLS, CDR2 YYNGEE, per germline. The CDR3 reads CASTPSFADTGELFF. DNA for the CDR3: TGTGCCAGCACCCCCTCTTTTGCTGATACCGGGGAGCTGTTTTTT.

The chain uses TRBV7-2 and TRBJ2-7; 8 nucleotides align to TRBD1. The ends lost 1 base at V and 2 bases at J; junction bases unmatched: 4. Germline CDR1 and CDR2: SGHTA and FQGNSA. The CDR3 sequence is 15 residues long. The CDR3 region is CASSLDPTGAYEQYF. The CDR3 region has the DNA TGTGCCAGCAGCTTAGACCCGACAGGGGCCTACGAGCAGTACTTC.